The clone carrying this T cell receptor beta chain was counted a few times. Its antigen is not known. This CDR3 comprises 14 residues. With 1 base removed from V and 7 bases from J, the gap between germline ends came to 10 bases. Germline V CDR1 and CDR2: KGHSH, LQKENI. Time point: persistent/refractory GD, antithyroid drugs over 5 years with positive TRAb. The TCR library used RNA extracted from PBMCs. The record originates from a study of regulatory T cells in long-lasting Graves disease. Building the TCR beta libraries relied on iRepertoire HTBI primers, and CDR3 regions underwent Arm-PCR. TCRdb passed the multiplex PCR reads through MiXCR, listing each CDR3 protein once. This table holds 420,000 or so distinct CDR3 sequences, less than 25% found once. Study conclusions and caveats: Persistent disease favored TRBV28, TRBJ1-2 and TRBJ2-5. Accuracy was possibly reduced by small sample size.

The genes are TRBV18 and TRBJ1-4; D possibly corresponds to TRBD1 (6 bases). The sequence derives from a female donor with Graves disease. The sequences come from peripheral blood mononuclear cells (PBMCs), collected when the disease was refractory, from a patient treated with antithyroid drugs. The CDR3 coding sequence is TGTGCCAGCTCACCACGGGGGGCTGCTGAAAAACTGTTTTTT. Protein: CASSPRGAAEKLFF.